This record looks at one T cell receptor beta chain sequence and its context. What it binds is not known. The data were taken from a study of cytomegalovirus exposure and HLA in healthy donors. 60 Vbeta and 13 Jbeta primers were used in PCR. Libraries were prepared by immunoSEQ multiplex PCR; TCRdb keeps only in-frame clonotypes and omits some of them. There are over 100,000 clones in the sample; approximately 74% occur only once, and 6% to 8% lies in the top ten. General observations from the study: Researchers reported from a later analysis that most CMV-associated TCR beta chains appeared HLA-restricted. The sole available immune exposure information was CMV serostatus.

Sequencing used PBMCs. This TCR was recovered from a male donor in good health and CMV-seronegative.

The CDR3 sequence is CASRTGSSYEQYF. The CDR3 nucleotides are TGTGCCAGCAGAACCGGGTCCTCCTACGAGCAGTACTTC. The genes are TRBV27 and TRBJ2-5; D is unclear. Near its end, the DNA agrees better with TRBJ2-7, so the J call may be wrong. The CDR3 has 13 amino acids. Germline V gene sequence: CDR1 MNHEY, CDR2 SMNVEV (reference sequence).